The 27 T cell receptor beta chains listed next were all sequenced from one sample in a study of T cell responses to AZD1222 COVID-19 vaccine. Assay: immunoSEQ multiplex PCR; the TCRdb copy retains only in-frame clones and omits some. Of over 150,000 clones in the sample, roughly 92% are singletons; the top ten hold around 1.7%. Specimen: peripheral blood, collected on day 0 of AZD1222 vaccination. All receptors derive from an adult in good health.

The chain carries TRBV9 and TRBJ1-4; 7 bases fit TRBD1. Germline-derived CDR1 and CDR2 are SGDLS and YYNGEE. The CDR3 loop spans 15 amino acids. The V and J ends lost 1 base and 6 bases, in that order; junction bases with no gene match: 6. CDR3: CASSVLQGGYEKLFF. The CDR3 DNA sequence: TGTGCCAGCAGCGTACTCCAGGGGGGCTATGAAAAACTGTTTTTT.

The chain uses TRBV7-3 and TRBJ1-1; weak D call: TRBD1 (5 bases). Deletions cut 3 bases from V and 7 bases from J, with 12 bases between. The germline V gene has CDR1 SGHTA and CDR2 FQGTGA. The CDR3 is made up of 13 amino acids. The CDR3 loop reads CASSFDSSSEAFF. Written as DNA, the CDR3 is TGTGCCAGCAGCTTCGACAGTTCAAGTGAAGCTTTCTTT. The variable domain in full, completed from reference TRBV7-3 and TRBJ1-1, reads GAGVSQTPSNKVTEKGKYVELRCDPISGHTALYWYRQSLGQGPEFLIYFQGTGAADDSGLPNDRFFAVRPEGSVSTLKIQRTERGDSAVYLCASSFDSSSEAFFGQGTRLTVV.

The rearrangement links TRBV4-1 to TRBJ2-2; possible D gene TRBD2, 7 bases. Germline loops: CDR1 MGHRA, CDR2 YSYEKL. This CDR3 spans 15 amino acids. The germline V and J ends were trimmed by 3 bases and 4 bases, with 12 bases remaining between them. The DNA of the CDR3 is TGCGCCAGCAGCCACCAGGGGAGGGGCACCGGGGAGCTGTTTTTT. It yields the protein CASSHQGRGTGELFF.

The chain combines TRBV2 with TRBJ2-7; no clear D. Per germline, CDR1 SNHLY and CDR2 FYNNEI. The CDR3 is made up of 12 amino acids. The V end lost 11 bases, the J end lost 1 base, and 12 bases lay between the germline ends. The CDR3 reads CASRQESYEQYF. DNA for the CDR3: TGTGCCTCCCGGCAGGAGTCCTACGAGCAGTACTTC.

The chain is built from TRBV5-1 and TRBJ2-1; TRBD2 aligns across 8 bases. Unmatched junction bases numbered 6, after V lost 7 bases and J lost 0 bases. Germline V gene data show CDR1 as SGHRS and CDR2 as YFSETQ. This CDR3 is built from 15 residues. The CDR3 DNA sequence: TGCGCCAGCGCTTATAGCGGGGTCTCCTACAATGAGCAGTTCTTC. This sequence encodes CASAYSGVSYNEQFF.

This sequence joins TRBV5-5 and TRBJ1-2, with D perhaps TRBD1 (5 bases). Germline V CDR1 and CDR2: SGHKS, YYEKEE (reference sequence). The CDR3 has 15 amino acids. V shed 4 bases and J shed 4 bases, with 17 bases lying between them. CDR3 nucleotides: TGTGCCAGCAGCCTGAGATGGGACTCTTCCTATGGCTACACCTTC. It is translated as CASSLRWDSSYGYTF.

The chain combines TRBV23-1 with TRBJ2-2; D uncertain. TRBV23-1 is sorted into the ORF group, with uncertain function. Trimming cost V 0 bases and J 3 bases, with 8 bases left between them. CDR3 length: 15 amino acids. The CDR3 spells CASSQSPGDTGELFF. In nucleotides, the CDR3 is TGCGCCAGCAGTCAATCCCCTGGTGACACCGGGGAGCTGTTTTTT.

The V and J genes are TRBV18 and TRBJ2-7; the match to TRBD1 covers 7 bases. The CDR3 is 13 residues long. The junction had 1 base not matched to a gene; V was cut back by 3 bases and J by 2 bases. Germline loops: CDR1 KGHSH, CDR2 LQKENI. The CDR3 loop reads CASSPGQPYEQYF. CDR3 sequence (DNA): TGTGCCAGCTCACCGGGACAGCCCTACGAGCAGTACTTC.

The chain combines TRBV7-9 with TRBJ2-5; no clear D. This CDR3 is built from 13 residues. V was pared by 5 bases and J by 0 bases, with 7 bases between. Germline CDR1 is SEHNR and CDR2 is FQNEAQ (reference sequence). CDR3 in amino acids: CASSPNNQETQYF. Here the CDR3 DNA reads TGTGCCAGCAGCCCAAATAACCAAGAGACCCAGTACTTC.

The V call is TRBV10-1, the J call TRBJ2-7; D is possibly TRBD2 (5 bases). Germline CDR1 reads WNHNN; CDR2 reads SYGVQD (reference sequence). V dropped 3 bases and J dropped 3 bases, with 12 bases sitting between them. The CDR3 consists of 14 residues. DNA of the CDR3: TGCGCCAGCAGTGATCTACCTCGGGGCTACGAGCAGTACTTC. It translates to CASSDLPRGYEQYF.

The CDR3 DNA reads TGTGCCAGCAGAGCTGACAGGGTTAGCAATCAGCCCCAGCATTTT. It codes for CASRADRVSNQPQHF. V usage is TRBV2 and J usage is TRBJ1-5; 7 bases match TRBD1. The J segment lost 0 bases and the V segment lost 6 bases, leaving 5 bases of the junction unmatched. Germline loops: CDR1 SNHLY, CDR2 FYNNEI. This CDR3 spans 15 amino acids.

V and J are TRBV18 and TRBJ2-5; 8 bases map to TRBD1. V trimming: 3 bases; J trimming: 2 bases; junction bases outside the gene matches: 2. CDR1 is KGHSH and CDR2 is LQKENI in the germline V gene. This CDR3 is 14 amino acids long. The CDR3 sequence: CASSPTGVQETQYF. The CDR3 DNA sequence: TGTGCCAGCTCACCGACAGGGGTACAAGAGACCCAGTACTTC. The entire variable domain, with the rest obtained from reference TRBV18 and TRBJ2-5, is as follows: NAGVMQNPRHLVRRRGQEARLRCSPMKGHSHVYWYRQLPEEGLKFMVYLQKENIIDESGMPKERFSAEFPKEGPSILRIQQVVRGDSAAYFCASSPTGVQETQYFGPGTRLLVL.

This CDR3 is CASSLRDRINNYGYTF. CDR3 sequence (DNA): TGCGCCAGCAGCCTCCGGGACAGGATTAACAACTATGGCTACACCTTC. J is TRBJ1-2 and V is TRBV5-1, with 8 bases lining up with TRBD1. The ends lost 4 bases at V and 2 bases at J; junction bases unmatched: 10. The CDR3 extends over 16 amino acids. CDR1 is SGHRS, CDR2 YFSETQ, per germline.

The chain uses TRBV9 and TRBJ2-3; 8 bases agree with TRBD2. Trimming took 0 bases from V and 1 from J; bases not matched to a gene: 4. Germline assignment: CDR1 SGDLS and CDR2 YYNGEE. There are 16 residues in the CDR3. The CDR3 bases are TGTGCCAGCAGCGTAGAGGGCGGGGGGCGCACAGATACGCAGTATTTT. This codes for CASSVEGGGRTDTQYF.

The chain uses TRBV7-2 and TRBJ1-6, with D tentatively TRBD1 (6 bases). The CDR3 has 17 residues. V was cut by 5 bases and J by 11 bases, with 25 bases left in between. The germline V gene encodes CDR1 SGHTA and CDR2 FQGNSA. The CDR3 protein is CASSTVAAVGGETPLHF. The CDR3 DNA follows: TGTGCCAGCAGCACAGTAGCAGCGGTGGGGGGCGAGACACCCCTCCACTTT.

CDR3 coding DNA: TGTGCCAGCAGCCCGGACAGGGGGCGCGGCGAGCAGTACTTC. This gives the protein CASSPDRGRGEQYF. V is TRBV11-2 and J is TRBJ2-7, with 11 bases aligning to TRBD1. The V segment lost 5 bases and the J segment 6 bases; nucleotides outside the gene matches: 6. The germline V gene encodes CDR1 SGHAT and CDR2 FQNNGV. The CDR3 contains 14 residues.

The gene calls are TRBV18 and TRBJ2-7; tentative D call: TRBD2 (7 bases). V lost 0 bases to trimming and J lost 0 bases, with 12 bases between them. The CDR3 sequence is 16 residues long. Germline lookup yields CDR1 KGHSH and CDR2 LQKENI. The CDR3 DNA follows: TGTGCCAGCTCACCACCGAACGGGGGGCTCTCCTACGAGCAGTACTTC. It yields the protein CASSPPNGGLSYEQYF.

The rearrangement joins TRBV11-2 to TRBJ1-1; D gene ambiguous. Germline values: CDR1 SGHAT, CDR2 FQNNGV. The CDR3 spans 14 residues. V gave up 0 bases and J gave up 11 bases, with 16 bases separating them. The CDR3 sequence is CASSLDWREMVAFF. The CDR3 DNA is TGTGCCAGCAGCTTAGATTGGAGGGAAATGGTGGCTTTCTTT. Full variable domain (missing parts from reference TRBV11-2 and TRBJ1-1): EAGVAQSPRYKIIEKRQSVAFWCNPISGHATLYWYQQILGQGPKLLIQFQNNGVVDDSQLPKDRFSAERLKGVDSTLKIQPAKLEDSAVYLCASSLDWREMVAFFGQGTRLTVV.

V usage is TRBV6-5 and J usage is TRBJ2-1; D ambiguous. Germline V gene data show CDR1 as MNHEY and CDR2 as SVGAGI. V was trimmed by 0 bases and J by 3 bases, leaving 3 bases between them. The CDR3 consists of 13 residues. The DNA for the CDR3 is TGTGCCAGCAGTTACTCGGGCTACAATGAGCAGTTCTTC. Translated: CASSYSGYNEQFF.

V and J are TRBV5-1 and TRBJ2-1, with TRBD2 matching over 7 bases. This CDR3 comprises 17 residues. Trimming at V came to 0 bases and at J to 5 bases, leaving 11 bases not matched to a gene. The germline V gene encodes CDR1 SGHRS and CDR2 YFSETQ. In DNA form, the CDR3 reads TGCGCCAGCAGCTTGGGGGCTAACGGGAGGACTCACAATGAGCAGTTCTTC. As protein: CASSLGANGRTHNEQFF.

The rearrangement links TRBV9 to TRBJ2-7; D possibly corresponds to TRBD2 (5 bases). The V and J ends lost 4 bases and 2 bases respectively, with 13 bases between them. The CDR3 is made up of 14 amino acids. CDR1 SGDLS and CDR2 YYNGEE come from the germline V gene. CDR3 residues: CASSPRLMTYEQYF. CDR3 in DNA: TGTGCCAGCAGCCCCAGACTAATGACCTACGAGCAGTACTTC. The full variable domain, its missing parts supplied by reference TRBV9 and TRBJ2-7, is DSGVTQTPKHLITATGQRVTLRCSPRSGDLSVYWYQQSLDQGLQFLIQYYNGEERAKGNILERFSAQQFPDLHSELNLSSLELGDSALYFCASSPRLMTYEQYFGPGTRLTVT.

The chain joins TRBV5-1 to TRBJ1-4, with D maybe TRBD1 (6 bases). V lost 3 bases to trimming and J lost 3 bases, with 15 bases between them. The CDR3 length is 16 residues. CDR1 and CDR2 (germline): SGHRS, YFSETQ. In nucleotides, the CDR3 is TGCGCCAGCAGCTCCCAGACAGCAGGGGCTAATGAAAAACTGTTTTTT. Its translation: CASSSQTAGANEKLFF.

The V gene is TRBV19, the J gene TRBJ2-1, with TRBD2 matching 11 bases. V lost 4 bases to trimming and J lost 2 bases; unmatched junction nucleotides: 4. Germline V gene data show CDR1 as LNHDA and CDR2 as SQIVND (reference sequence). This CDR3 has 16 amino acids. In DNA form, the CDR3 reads TGTGCCAGTAGTACTCAACTAGCGGGAGCCTACAATGAGCAGTTCTTC. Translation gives CASSTQLAGAYNEQFF.

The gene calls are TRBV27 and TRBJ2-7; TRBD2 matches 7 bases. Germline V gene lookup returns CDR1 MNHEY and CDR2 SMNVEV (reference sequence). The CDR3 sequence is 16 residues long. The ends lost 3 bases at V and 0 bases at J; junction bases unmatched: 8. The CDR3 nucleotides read TGTGCCAGCAGTTTTGGGAGGGCGGCGAGCTCCTACGAGCAGTACTTC. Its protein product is CASSFGRAASSYEQYF.

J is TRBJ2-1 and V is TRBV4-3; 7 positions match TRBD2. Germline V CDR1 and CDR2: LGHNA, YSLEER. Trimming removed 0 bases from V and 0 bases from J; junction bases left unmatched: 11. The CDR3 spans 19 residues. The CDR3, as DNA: TGCGCCAGCAGCCAAGATGGTAGAGCGGGGCTAAACTCCTACAATGAGCAGTTCTTC. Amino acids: CASSQDGRAGLNSYNEQFF.

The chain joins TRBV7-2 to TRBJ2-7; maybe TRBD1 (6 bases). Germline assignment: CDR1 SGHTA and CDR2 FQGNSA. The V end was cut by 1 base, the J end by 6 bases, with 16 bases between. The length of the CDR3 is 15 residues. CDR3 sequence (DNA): TGTGCCAGCAGCTTAGGGGCAGGGGCAGTTGCCGAGCAGTACTTC. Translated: CASSLGAGAVAEQYF.

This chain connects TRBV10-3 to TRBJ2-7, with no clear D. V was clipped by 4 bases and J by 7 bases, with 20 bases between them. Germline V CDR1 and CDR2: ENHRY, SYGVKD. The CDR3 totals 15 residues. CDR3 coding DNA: TGTGCCATCAGTGTTGAGAGAGGCCCTGGTGCAGAGCAGTACTTC. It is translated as CAISVERGPGAEQYF.